What follows describes a single T cell receptor (beta chain). How the authors handled the data: From reference gene primer amplification, estimates of nucleated cell counts were derived. Repertoires were generated with immunoSEQ multiplex PCR, while TCRdb's copy carries only in-frame clones and drops some. V and J calls and clone size come straight from that table; D and trimming were deduced from the DNA. The table includes roughly 230,000 clones, 65% to 90% detected once. The source of the sample is a study of blood T cell repertoires in COVID-19. About the research overall: Collection of acute and convalescent COVID-19 samples took place in the United States, Italy and Spain. Sources were T cells, B-cell-depleted T cells, or PBMCs; the material itself was cDNA or gDNA.

This clonotype was obtained from a woman aged 45 to 65 with acute or convalescent COVID-19. The sequencing input was peripheral blood.

The CDR3 reads CATSDLAGPTNTGELFF. In DNA form, the CDR3 reads TGTGCCACCAGTGATTTGGCGGGCCCCACGAACACCGGGGAGCTGTTTTTT. The V call is TRBV24-1, the J call TRBJ2-2; D might be TRBD2 (5 bases). This CDR3 has 17 amino acids. Trimming took off 0 bases at V and 0 bases at J, with 10 bases between the two ends. The germline gives CDR1 KGHDR, CDR2 SFDVKD.